The T cell receptor beta chain described here comes from a study of CD8 T cells in Susac syndrome. This clonotype was picked up one time. TCR beta sequences were obtained from blood CD8+ and CD4+ T cells. The multiple sclerosis controls, all treatment-naive patients, had relapsing-remitting disease that was stable or active. Germline V gene lookup returns CDR1 MNHEY and CDR2 SMNVEV (reference sequence). V shed 0 bases, J shed 7 bases, and the junction held 14 bases outside the gene matches. This CDR3 is 18 amino acids long. RNA amounts of about 0.5 to 1 ug underwent reverse transcription with random hexamers. By means of immunoSEQ multiplex PCR, TCR beta CDR3 spanning 54 Vbeta and 13 Jbeta underwent amplification. TCRdb reprocessed the immunoSEQ multiplex PCR reads via MiXCR and lists one record per CDR3 protein. This table holds fewer than 350,000 distinct CDR3 sequences, approximately 85% found once.

The chain uses TRBV27 and TRBJ2-1; 8 bases fit TRBD2. Sequencing was done on a sample of CD8+ T cells from PBMCs. The TCR was taken from a human donor with multiple sclerosis. The CDR3 region has the DNA TGTGCCAGCAGTTTATCGTCCAGCGGGAGCCCAATAGTGAATGAGCAGTTCTTC. Amino acids: CASSLSSSGSPIVNEQFF.